This T cell receptor beta chain appears in the sequencing data of a study of CD8+ T cells in alopecia areata. Study-level background: The drug, oral tofacitinib, was given to treated patients at 5 to 10 mg twice daily. The authors scored treated patients' severity by affected scalp percentage. Regarding the study as a whole: Lesional scalp displayed greater clonality than normal scalp, most notably in alopecia totalis/universalis. The study found that many expanded lesional clones persisted in scalp and blood during tofacitinib.

Of note for this clone: The target antigen is unknown.

The sample's treatment: oral pan-JAK inhibitor, 5-10 mg twice daily. V was clipped by 2 bases and J by 1 base, with 7 bases between them. CDR3 size: 14 residues. Germline CDR1 SGHAT, CDR2 FQNNGV. cDNA reverse transcribed from extracted RNA served as the sequencing template. Clones were read by immunoSEQ multiplex PCR, and TCRdb kept only the in-frame ones, dropping some. The data hold about 190,000 clones, with approximately 57% observed a single time. The receptor comes from a human donor with alopecia areata. The gene calls are TRBV11-2 and TRBJ2-3; D might be TRBD2 (6 bases). This sample comprised CD4+ T cells sorted from blood, obtained at week 24, from a patient treated with tofacitinib. CDR3 coding DNA: TGTGCCAGCAGCTTAACGGGGGGCACAGATACGCAGTATTTT. This sequence encodes CASSLTGGTDTQYF.